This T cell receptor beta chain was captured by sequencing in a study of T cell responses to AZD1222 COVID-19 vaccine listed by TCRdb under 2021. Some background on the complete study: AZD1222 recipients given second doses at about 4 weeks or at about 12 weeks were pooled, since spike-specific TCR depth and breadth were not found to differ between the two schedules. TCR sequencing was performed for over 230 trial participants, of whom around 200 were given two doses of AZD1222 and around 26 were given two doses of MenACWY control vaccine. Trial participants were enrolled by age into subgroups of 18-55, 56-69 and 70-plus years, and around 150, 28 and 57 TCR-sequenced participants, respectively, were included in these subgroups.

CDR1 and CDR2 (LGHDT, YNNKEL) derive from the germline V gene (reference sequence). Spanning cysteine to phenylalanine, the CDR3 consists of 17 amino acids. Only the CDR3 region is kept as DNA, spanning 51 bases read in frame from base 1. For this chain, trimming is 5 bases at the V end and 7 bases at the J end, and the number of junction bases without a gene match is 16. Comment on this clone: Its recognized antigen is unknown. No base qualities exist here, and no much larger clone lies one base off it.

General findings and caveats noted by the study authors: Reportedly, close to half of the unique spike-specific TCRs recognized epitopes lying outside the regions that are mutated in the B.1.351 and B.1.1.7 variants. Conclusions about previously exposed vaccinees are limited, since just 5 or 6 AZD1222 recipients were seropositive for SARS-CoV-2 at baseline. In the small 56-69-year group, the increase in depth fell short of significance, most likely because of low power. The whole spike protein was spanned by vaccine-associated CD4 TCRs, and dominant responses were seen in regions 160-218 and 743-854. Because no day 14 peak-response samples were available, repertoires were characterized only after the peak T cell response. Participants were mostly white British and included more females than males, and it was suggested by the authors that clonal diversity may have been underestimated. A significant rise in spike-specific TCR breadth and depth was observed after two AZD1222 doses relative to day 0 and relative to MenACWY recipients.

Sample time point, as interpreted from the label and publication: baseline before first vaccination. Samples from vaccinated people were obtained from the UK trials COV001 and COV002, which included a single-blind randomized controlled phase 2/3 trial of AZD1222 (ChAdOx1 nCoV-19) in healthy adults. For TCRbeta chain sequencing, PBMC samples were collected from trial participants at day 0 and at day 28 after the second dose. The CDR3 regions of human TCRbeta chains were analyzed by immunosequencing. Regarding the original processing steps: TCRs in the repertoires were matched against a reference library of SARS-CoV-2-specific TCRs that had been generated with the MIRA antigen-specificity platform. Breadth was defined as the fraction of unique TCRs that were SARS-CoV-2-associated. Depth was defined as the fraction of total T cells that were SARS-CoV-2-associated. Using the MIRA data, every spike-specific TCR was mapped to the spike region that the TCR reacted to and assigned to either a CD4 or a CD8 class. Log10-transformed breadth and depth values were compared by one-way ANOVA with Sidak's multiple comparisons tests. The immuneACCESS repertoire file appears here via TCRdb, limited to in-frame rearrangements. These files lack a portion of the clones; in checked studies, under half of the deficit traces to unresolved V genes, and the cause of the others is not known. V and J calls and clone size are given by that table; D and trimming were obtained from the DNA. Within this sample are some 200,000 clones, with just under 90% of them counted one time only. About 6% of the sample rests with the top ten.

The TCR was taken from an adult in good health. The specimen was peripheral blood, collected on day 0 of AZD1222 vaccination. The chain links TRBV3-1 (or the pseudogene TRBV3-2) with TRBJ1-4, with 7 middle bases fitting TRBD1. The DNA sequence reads TGTGCCAGCAGCTGGGGCTCATCAGGGGGGTCGAGTGAAAAACTGTTTTTT. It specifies CASSWGSSGGSSEKLFF.